The present T cell receptor beta chain was sequenced within a study of monozygotic twins with cystic fibrosis. Sequencing was performed with immunoSEQ multiplex PCR; in TCRdb, only in-frame clones are kept and a portion is missing. The sample contains over 30,000 clones, around nine tenths of which appear only once. Germline CDR1 reads MGHDK; CDR2 reads SYGVNS. V was shortened by 7 bases and J by 1 base, with 14 bases between the two germline ends. The CDR3 loop spans 14 amino acids. Points on this clone: As yet, its antigen is unknown.

Study-level findings and limits: Unrelated CF individuals shared fewer identical clonotypes than monozygotic CF twins.

Specimen: blood. V usage is TRBV25-1 and J usage is TRBJ2-7; weak D call: TRBD1 (6 bases). This clonotype was obtained from a boy aged 2 to 9 with cystic fibrosis. In nucleotides, the CDR3 is TGTGCCAGCAACTTGCCGGACAGTTCCTACGAGCAGTACTTC. This encodes CASNLPDSSYEQYF.